These 17 T cell receptor beta chains were all obtained from the same sample, sequenced in a study of beta chain features in type 1 diabetes. Regarding the study as a whole: Significant though moderate, a shortening of TCRB CDR3s appeared in all four CD4+ subsets of Type 1 diabetes patients.

These TCRs' antigens remain unknown. Reverse transcribing all isolated RNA meant expressed TCRB transcripts were sequenced. Profiled with immunoSEQ multiplex PCR; TCRdb holds only in-frame clones, not every one. The sample includes some 160,000 clones, 8.5% to 10% of them seen just once. The specimen sequenced was central memory CD4+ T cells from blood. Receptors originate from a woman aged 30 to 39 with type 1 diabetes.

CDR3 in DNA: TGCAGCGTTTACAGGGGAGATACGCAGTATTTT. Translated, it gives CSVYRGDTQYF. This chain connects TRBV29-1 to TRBJ2-3, with TRBD1 matching over 7 bases. The V gene's germline CDR1 is SQVTM and CDR2 ANQGSEA. The CDR3 is 11 residues long. The V and J ends lost 5 bases and 5 bases, in that order; junction bases with no gene match: 1.

This clone was seen only a few times. The genes are TRBV18 and TRBJ1-1; D might be TRBD1 (6 bases). Trimming stripped 11 bases from V and 3 bases from J, with 16 bases between. The CDR3 contains 13 residues. In germline, CDR1 is KGHSH, CDR2 LQKENI. The CDR3 protein is CASSREGDTEAFF. The CDR3 DNA follows: TGTGCCTCCTCCCGGGAGGGGGACACTGAAGCTTTCTTT.

The J gene is TRBJ2-3, the V gene TRBV13, with 7 nucleotides matching TRBD2. Germline lookup yields CDR1 PRHDT and CDR2 FYEKMQ (reference sequence). V lost 2 bases, J lost 4 bases, and 3 bases stayed unmatched. The CDR3 length is 14 residues. The DNA of the CDR3 is TGTGCCAGCAGCTTACGGGAGGTCCCAGATACGCAGTATTTT. It encodes CASSLREVPDTQYF.

The J gene is TRBJ2-3, the V gene TRBV7-2, with 8 bases lining up with TRBD2. CDR3 length equals 15 residues. Germline trimming cut 5 bases from V and 4 bases from J; bases unmatched to any gene: 8. Germline CDR1 SGHTA, CDR2 FQGNSA. The DNA for the CDR3 is TGTGCCAGCAGCGCAAGCGGGAGTGGGTCAGATACGCAGTATTTT. Its protein product is CASSASGSGSDTQYF.

The chain combines TRBV15 with TRBJ2-7, with D uncertain. The CDR3 totals 14 residues. Trimming shortened V by 0 bases and J by 2 bases, and 8 bases separated the two germline ends. Looked up from germline, CDR1 is LNHNV and CDR2 is YYDKDF (reference sequence). The DNA of the CDR3 is TGTGCCACCAGCAGAGACCTCCAGACCTACGAGCAGTACTTC. It translates to CATSRDLQTYEQYF.

This clone was seen only a few times. This rearrangement joins TRBV28 to TRBJ1-5; D is unclear. This CDR3 comprises 15 residues. Trimming stripped 5 bases from V and 6 bases from J, with 17 bases between. CDR1 is MDHEN, CDR2 SYDVKM, per germline. The CDR3 DNA reads TGTGCCAGCAGTCCTCGGGTGGTTGCCGGTCAGCCCCAGCATTTT. Translating it yields CASSPRVVAGQPQHF.

This clone showed up many times. V gene TRBV11-2 combines with J gene TRBJ1-2, with D tentatively TRBD1 (5 bases). Germline CDR1 and CDR2: SGHAT and FQNNGV. The ends were cut back, 5 bases at V and 6 bases at J, with 16 bases in the middle. This CDR3 comprises 14 residues. Here the CDR3 reads CASSAQVTENGYTF. Here the CDR3 DNA reads TGTGCCAGCAGCGCCCAAGTGACAGAGAATGGCTACACCTTC. Variable domain in full (rest from reference TRBV11-2 and TRBJ1-2): EAGVAQSPRYKIIEKRQSVAFWCNPISGHATLYWYQQILGQGPKLLIQFQNNGVVDDSQLPKDRFSAERLKGVDSTLKIQPAKLEDSAVYLCASSAQVTENGYTFGSGTRLTVV.

V usage is TRBV7-2 and J usage is TRBJ1-2; D possibly corresponds to TRBD1 (6 bases). This CDR3 spans 13 amino acids. Deletions cut 5 bases from V and 9 bases from J, with 16 bases between. Looked up from germline, CDR1 is SGHTA and CDR2 is FQGNSA. The CDR3 sequence: CASSPRQAYSYTF. CDR3 nucleotides: TGTGCCAGCAGCCCCCGACAGGCGTATAGCTACACCTTC.

This clone was counted between two and nine times. CDR3 loop: CASSLLGLAGGGEQFF. The CDR3 region has the DNA TGTGCCAGCAGTTTATTAGGACTAGCGGGAGGCGGTGAGCAGTTCTTC. This chain links TRBV6-5 with TRBJ2-1, with 14 bases matching TRBD2. The germline gives CDR1 MNHEY, CDR2 SVGAGI. The CDR3 contains 16 residues. The V and J ends lost 4 bases and 9 bases, in that order; junction bases with no gene match: 8.

The J gene is TRBJ2-1, the V gene TRBV30; 7 nucleotides match TRBD2. V gave up 0 bases and J gave up 7 bases; unmatched junction bases: 9. The length of the CDR3 is 15 residues. Germline V gene lookup returns CDR1 GTSNPN and CDR2 SVGIG (reference sequence). The chain's CDR3 is CAWSVHQGGWNEQFF. The CDR3, as DNA: TGTGCCTGGAGTGTACACCAGGGAGGGTGGAATGAGCAGTTCTTC. The full variable domain, in which reference TRBV30 and TRBJ2-1 provide the parts outside the CDR3, is SQTIHQWPATLVQPVGSPLSLECTVEGTSNPNLYWYRQAAGRGLQLLFYSVGIGQISSEVPQNLSASRPQDRQFILSSKKLLLSDSGFYLCAWSVHQGGWNEQFFGPGTRLTVL.

This clone was seen more than once but under ten times. V usage is TRBV4-1 and J usage is TRBJ2-4; TRBD2 is a possible D gene (6 bases). The CDR3 extends over 17 amino acids. Germline lookup yields CDR1 MGHRA and CDR2 YSYEKL. The V gene lost 4 bases and the J gene lost 1 base, with 17 bases spanning the gap. The CDR3 DNA reads TGCGCCAGCAGCCTTACAAGACTAGAAATGGCCAAAAACATTCAGTACTTC. This encodes CASSLTRLEMAKNIQYF.

This clone occurred a few times. This chain connects TRBV7-9 to TRBJ2-7; 8 bases align to TRBD2. The V gene end was trimmed by 4 bases and the J gene end by 3 bases; junction bases not matched to a gene: 5. The germline V gene has CDR1 SEHNR and CDR2 FQNEAQ (reference sequence). This CDR3 is built from 14 residues. CDR3 loop: CASSSGLGFYEQYF. The CDR3 DNA follows: TGTGCCAGCAGCTCGGGACTAGGCTTCTACGAGCAGTACTTC.

This clone turned up a few times. V usage is TRBV7-3 and J usage is TRBJ1-2, with 8 bases aligning to TRBD1. Per the germline V gene, CDR1 is SGHTA and CDR2 is FQGTGA. The CDR3 covers 15 residues. V shed 5 bases, J shed 0 bases, and the junction held 5 bases outside the gene matches. This CDR3 reads CASSPMGQANYGYTF. CDR3 in DNA: TGTGCCAGCAGCCCTATGGGACAGGCTAACTATGGCTACACCTTC.

The DNA for the CDR3 is TGTGCCTGGAGTGTAGGACTAGCAAACGAGCAGTACTTC. This encodes CAWSVGLANEQYF. J is TRBJ2-7 and V is TRBV30, with 8 positions matching TRBD2. CDR3 length: 13 amino acids. Trimming at V came to 0 bases and at J to 5 bases, leaving 3 bases not matched to a gene. From germline, CDR1 is GTSNPN and CDR2 SVGIG (reference sequence).

This clone was observed a few times. The same CDR3 also results from other DNA sequences found in this sample. This chain links TRBV11-2 with TRBJ2-3, with 12 bases that match TRBD2. The CDR3 sequence is 15 residues long. Per germline, CDR1 SGHAT and CDR2 FQNNGV. J lost 6 bases, V lost 3 bases, and 4 bases had no gene match. The CDR3 region has the DNA TGTGCCAGCAGCTTTTCCGGGACTAGCGGGGATACGCAGTATTTT. Protein sequence: CASSFSGTSGDTQYF. The full variable domain, with the rest looked up from reference TRBV11-2 and TRBJ2-3, is EAGVAQSPRYKIIEKRQSVAFWCNPISGHATLYWYQQILGQGPKLLIQFQNNGVVDDSQLPKDRFSAERLKGVDSTLKIQPAKLEDSAVYLCASSFSGTSGDTQYFGPGTRLTVL.

V and J are TRBV30 and TRBJ2-3; 9 nucleotides line up with TRBD2. In germline, CDR1 is GTSNPN, CDR2 SVGIG (reference sequence). V was pared by 0 bases and J by 4 bases, with 5 bases of the junction left unmatched. The CDR3 totals 15 residues. The CDR3 nucleotides are TGTGCCTGGAGTGTTTTGGGCGGGAGGGCAGATACGCAGTATTTT. It encodes CAWSVLGGRADTQYF.

This clone was found a few times. The V and J genes are TRBV1 and TRBJ1-2; the listed D gene, TRBD1, was not tested against the DNA. TRBV1 is shown as a pseudogene. The CDR3 extends over 16 amino acids. DNA for the CDR3: TGCACCAGCAGCCAAGATCTTGTCAGAAATTGGTATGGCTACACCTTC. Amino acids: CTSSQDLVRNWYGYTF.